This T cell receptor beta chain stems from a study of cytomegalovirus exposure and HLA in healthy donors. Study at large: The approximately 120 validation repertoires used the same platform as the roughly 670 first-cohort repertoires, a later analysis reported.

Separate from the roughly 700-subject first cohort was the approximately 110-subject validation cohort, to which the donors belonged. Only in-frame clones appear in the TCRdb table, and some are missing; sequencing was by immunoSEQ multiplex PCR. Of 110,000 to 150,000 clones in the sample, 70% to 90% were seen once. For this clone: Antigen unknown.

Broader study findings: 150 or so TCR beta chains were listed as cytomegalovirus-associated. In vitro assays verified that a few CMV-associated chains recognized CMV antigens specifically.

CDR1 and CDR2 (germline): GTSNPN, SVGIG (reference sequence). The CDR3 sequence is 13 residues long. Trimming pared 3 bases from V and 1 base from J, leaving 6 bases between. The sequenced sample was PBMCs. The TCR sequence derives from a woman younger than 30 in good health and CMV-seropositive. The chain is built from TRBV30 and TRBJ2-2; no definite D call. DNA for the CDR3: TGTGCCTGGAGAGAGAAGAACACCGGGGAGCTGTTTTTT. It codes for CAWREKNTGELFF.